Below, 22 T cell receptor beta chains from the same sample are listed, as sequenced in a study of low-dose radiotherapy and immunotherapy resistance in tumors (dated by TCRdb to 2021 to 2024). First-strand cDNA was synthesized with Superscript III and a set of TRAV- and TRBV-specific primers, covering both TCRalpha and TCRbeta chains. TCRs were amplified for 20 PCR cycles with Phusion, using a constant-region primer paired with the adapter attached to the V primers. The raw public reads went through TCRdb reprocessing: fastp at Q25, MiXCR clone calling, in-frame beta chains kept. CDR3 protein duplicates are merged, each entry listing the most common genes and DNA. This sample is represented by more than 15,000 distinct CDR3 sequences; 70% of them were singletons. Jointly, the top ten make up about 6% of the sample. The receptors were gathered from a human donor with advanced metastatic prostate, ovarian, gallbladder or colorectal cancer (not recorded which). This table probably holds off-target reads from a library built for another chain.

This clonotype was counted only a few times. The V gene is TRBV6-2 or TRBV6-3, the J gene TRBJ2-3; D not certain. The CDR3 runs to 14 residues. Germline V gene data show CDR1 as MNHEY and CDR2 as SVGEGT. With 8 bases removed from V and 4 bases from J, the gap between germline ends came to 16 bases. DNA of the CDR3: TGTGCCAGCGCAATCTTCCCTGGCGCAGATACGCAGTATTTT. Amino acid sequence: CASAIFPGADTQYF.

The rearrangement joins TRBV5-6 to TRBJ1-1; 7 nucleotides match TRBD1. The ends lost 2 bases at V and 11 bases at J; junction bases unmatched: 3. Germline lookup yields CDR1 SGHDT and CDR2 YYEEEE. The CDR3 is made up of 11 amino acids. This CDR3 reads CASSFDRVAFF. In DNA form, the CDR3 reads TGTGCCAGCAGCTTCGACAGGGTGGCTTTCTTT.

This clonotype was seen only a few times. This rearrangement joins TRBV12-3 or TRBV12-4 to TRBJ2-7; D ambiguous. V shed 3 bases and J shed 1 base, with 10 bases lying between them. The CDR3 has 14 residues. The CDR3 region has the DNA TGTGCCAGCAGTTTCGCGCTAGGATCCTACGAGCAGTACTTC. The encoded protein is CASSFALGSYEQYF.

This clonotype turned up a few times. The rearrangement uses TRBV19 and TRBJ2-1, with D tentatively TRBD2 (6 bases). Trimming shortened V by 5 bases and J by 9 bases, and 14 bases separated the two germline ends. This CDR3 spans 13 amino acids. CDR1 is LNHDA, CDR2 SQIVND, per germline (reference sequence). The CDR3 loop is CASSSGGGPEQFF. The CDR3 nucleotides read TGTGCCAGTAGTTCCGGGGGAGGCCCTGAGCAGTTCTTC.

The chain uses TRBV21-1 and TRBJ2-4; TRBD1, the table's D call, was not compared with the DNA. TRBV21-1 has pseudogene status. CDR3 size: 20 residues. CDR3 sequence (DNA): TGTGCCAGCAGCTCCGCCCCCGGCGGGGGGGCAGATCTGGCCAAAAACATTCAGTACTTC. Translated, it gives CASSSAPGGGADLAKNIQYF.

The gene calls are TRBV3-1 and TRBJ2-3, with a weak D call TRBD2 (5 bases). This CDR3 spans 13 amino acids. Trimming took 5 bases from V and 4 from J, leaving 10 bases between them. Germline loops: CDR1 LGHDT, CDR2 YNNKEL (reference sequence). The CDR3 loop reads CASSSVGADTQYF. The CDR3 DNA reads as TGTGCCAGCAGCTCCGTGGGAGCAGATACGCAGTATTTT.

V gene TRBV7-9 combines with J gene TRBJ2-7; D may match TRBD1 or TRBD2 (6 bases each). V was clipped by 8 bases and J by 0 bases, with 8 bases between them. This CDR3 spans 12 amino acids. Germline CDR1 reads SEHNR; CDR2 reads FQNEAQ (reference sequence). The CDR3 region has the DNA TGTGCCAGCGAGGGGGGCTCCTACGAGCAGTACTTC. Its translation: CASEGGSYEQYF. Combining the CDR3 with reference TRBV7-9 and TRBJ2-7 gives the whole variable domain DTGVSQNPRHKITKRGQNVTFRCDPISEHNRLYWYRQTLGQGPEFLTYFQNEAQLEKSRLLSDRFSAERPKGSFSTLEIQRTEQGDSAMYLCASEGGSYEQYFGPGTRLTVT.

The J gene is TRBJ2-2, the V gene TRBV15; D might be TRBD1 (5 bases). Germline V gene data show CDR1 as LNHNV and CDR2 as YYDKDF (reference sequence). Trimming took 0 bases from V and 6 from J, leaving 17 bases between them. The CDR3 sequence is 17 residues long. CDR3 coding DNA: TGTGCCACCAGCAGAGATTTGGGGCGCCCTGACCCCGGGGAGCTGTTTTTT. This encodes CATSRDLGRPDPGELFF.

This sequence joins TRBV6-2 or TRBV6-3 and TRBJ2-7, with 11 bases aligning to TRBD2. V shed 7 bases, J shed 4 bases, and the junction held 12 bases outside the gene matches. Germline CDR1 MNHEY, CDR2 SVGEGT. There are 16 residues in the CDR3. The CDR3 DNA sequence: TGTGCCAGCATGCCTTCAGGACTAGCGGGCACTTACGAGCAGTACTTC. The encoded protein is CASMPSGLAGTYEQYF.

This sequence joins TRBV6-2 or TRBV6-3 and TRBJ2-7, with D perhaps TRBD1 or TRBD2 (5 bases each). V shed 9 bases and J shed 0 bases, with 12 bases lying between them. CDR1 is MNHEY and CDR2 is SVGEGT in the germline V gene. The CDR3 is 13 residues long. CDR3 loop: CASTAGTSYEQYF. The CDR3 DNA follows: TGTGCCAGTACCGCCGGGACCTCCTACGAGCAGTACTTC.

The CDR3 reads CASSSLQAGGFDEQFF. CDR3 DNA: TGTGCCAGCAGCAGCTTACAAGCGGGAGGGTTCGATGAGCAGTTCTTC. The genes are TRBV5-4 and TRBJ2-1; 10 bases are shared with TRBD2. CDR1 is SGHNT and CDR2 is YYREEE in the germline V gene (reference sequence). This CDR3 is 16 amino acids long. V shed 4 bases, J shed 8 bases, and the junction held 12 bases outside the gene matches.

V is TRBV20-1 and J is TRBJ2-7, with unresolved D. V lost 6 bases and J lost 3, with 21 bases in between. The CDR3 totals 15 residues. Germline loops: CDR1 DFQATT, CDR2 SNEGSKA (reference sequence). In DNA, the CDR3 is TGCAGTGCCTTCAAATCCACAGACACCTACTACGAGCAGTACTTC. This codes for CSAFKSTDTYYEQYF.

This clonotype was recorded a few times. The rearrangement joins TRBV29-1 to TRBJ2-7, with D unresolved. The germline V gene has CDR1 SQVTM and CDR2 ANQGSEA. The CDR3 spans 11 residues. V was clipped by 0 bases and J by 7 bases, with 7 bases between them. CDR3 sequence reads: CSVEEQVEQYF. The CDR3 DNA follows: TGCAGCGTTGAAGAGCAGGTGGAGCAGTACTTC.

CDR3 DNA sequence: TGTGCCAGCAGTTACCAGGACCCCCTAACCGGGGAGCTGTTTTTT. It is translated as CASSYQDPLTGELFF. The chain recombines TRBV6-2 or TRBV6-3 with TRBJ2-2; D call uncertain. This CDR3 has 15 residues. Trimming stripped 2 bases from V and 5 bases from J, with 12 bases between. Looked up from germline, CDR1 is MNHEY and CDR2 is SVGEGT.

The chain has TRBV29-1 and TRBJ1-4; no firm D call. V lost 6 bases and J lost 7, with 9 bases in between. Per the germline V gene, CDR1 is SQVTM and CDR2 is ANQGSEA. The CDR3 is 11 residues long. The CDR3 region is CSVMWSEKLFF. CDR3 in DNA: TGCAGCGTAATGTGGTCTGAAAAACTGTTTTTT.

V gene TRBV7-9 combines with J gene TRBJ1-1; 7 bases match TRBD1. The V segment lost 3 bases and the J segment 4 bases; nucleotides outside the gene matches: 2. The CDR3 is made up of 13 amino acids. CDR1 is SEHNR and CDR2 is FQNEAQ in the germline V gene (reference sequence). This CDR3 is CASSLQGGTEAFF. Written as DNA, the CDR3 is TGTGCCAGCAGCTTGCAGGGGGGCACTGAAGCTTTCTTT.

This chain uses TRBV11-3 with TRBJ2-3; D remains ambiguous. Trimming pared 5 bases from V and 3 bases from J, leaving 6 bases between. This CDR3 comprises 12 residues. The germline V gene has CDR1 SGHNT and CDR2 YENEEA. CDR3 region: CASSHGTDTQYF. CDR3 in DNA: TGTGCCAGCAGCCACGGTACAGATACGCAGTATTTT.

V is TRBV29-1 and J is TRBJ2-3; D may be TRBD1 (5 bases). CDR1 SQVTM and CDR2 ANQGSEA come from the germline V gene. This CDR3 has 14 residues. V lost 3 bases and J lost 6, with 16 bases in between. CDR3: CSVDGAPVSDTQYF. CDR3 nucleotides: TGCAGCGTTGATGGGGCACCCGTCAGCGATACGCAGTATTTT.

The CDR3 region has the DNA TGTGCCAGTAGCCTCGCGGGATTCGGGGACCAAGAGACCCAGTACTTC. This translates into CASSLAGFGDQETQYF. The chain links TRBV19 to TRBJ2-5, with D possibly being TRBD2 (6 bases). Per the germline V gene, CDR1 is LNHDA and CDR2 is SQIVND (reference sequence). This CDR3 is built from 16 residues. V shed 6 bases and J shed 0 bases, with 17 bases lying between them. The whole variable domain, remainder taken from reference TRBV19 and TRBJ2-5, is DGGITQSPKYLFRKEGQNVTLSCEQNLNHDAMYWYRQDPGQGLRLIYYSQIVNDFQKGDIAEGYSVSREKKESFPLTVTSAQKNPTAFYLCASSLAGFGDQETQYFGPGTRLLVL.

V is TRBV5-1 and J is TRBJ2-1, with D hard to call. Germline values: CDR1 SGHRS, CDR2 YFSETQ. V lost 0 bases to trimming and J lost 0 bases, with 7 bases between them. The CDR3 totals 15 residues. DNA of the CDR3: TGCGCCAGCAGCTTGGGGCAGGTCTCCTACAATGAGCAGTTCTTC. Translating gives CASSLGQVSYNEQFF.

The chain has TRBV9 and TRBJ2-5, with TRBD2 identical over 7 bases. Looked up from germline, CDR1 is SGDLS and CDR2 is YYNGEE. The CDR3 totals 14 residues. Trimming at V came to 4 bases and at J to 4 bases, leaving 7 bases not matched to a gene. The CDR3 reads CASSQTSGGETQYF. DNA of the CDR3: TGTGCCAGCAGCCAAACCTCGGGGGGAGAGACCCAGTACTTC.

V is TRBV7-2 and J is TRBJ2-2, with 7 bases that match TRBD1. The CDR3 length is 15 residues. Trimming took 5 bases from V and 7 from J; bases not matched to a gene: 10. Germline CDR1 and CDR2: SGHTA and FQGNSA. The CDR3 protein is CASSLRQGAYGELFF. For the CDR3, the DNA is TGTGCCAGCAGCCTCAGACAGGGAGCGTACGGGGAGCTGTTTTTT.